This T cell receptor (beta chain) was identified in a study of cytomegalovirus exposure and HLA in healthy donors. Study information: Later analysis reported that the approximately 120 validation repertoires shared the platform of the approximately 690 first-cohort repertoires. General study findings and limits: Rarity characterized most TCR sequences, yet some public TCRs appeared in many donors.

Assay used: immunoSEQ multiplex PCR; TCRdb lists only in-frame clones, some missing. The sample consists of roughly 130,000 clones, roughly 86% of them appearing once. Between the trimmed V and J ends, which lost 4 bases and 10 bases, there was a span of 19 bases. Germline V gene lookup returns CDR1 SGHAT and CDR2 FQNNGV. This CDR3 region has 14 residues. Turning to this clone: What it binds is unknown.

This sequence was found in a man aged 25-40 years in good health and CMV-seronegative. The sample consisted of PBMCs. This sequence joins TRBV11-2 and TRBJ1-2; unclear D gene. The CDR3 DNA reads TGTGCCAGCAGCTCCCCGCGAGGAAGGCGGGACTACACCTTC. This sequence encodes CASSSPRGRRDYTF.